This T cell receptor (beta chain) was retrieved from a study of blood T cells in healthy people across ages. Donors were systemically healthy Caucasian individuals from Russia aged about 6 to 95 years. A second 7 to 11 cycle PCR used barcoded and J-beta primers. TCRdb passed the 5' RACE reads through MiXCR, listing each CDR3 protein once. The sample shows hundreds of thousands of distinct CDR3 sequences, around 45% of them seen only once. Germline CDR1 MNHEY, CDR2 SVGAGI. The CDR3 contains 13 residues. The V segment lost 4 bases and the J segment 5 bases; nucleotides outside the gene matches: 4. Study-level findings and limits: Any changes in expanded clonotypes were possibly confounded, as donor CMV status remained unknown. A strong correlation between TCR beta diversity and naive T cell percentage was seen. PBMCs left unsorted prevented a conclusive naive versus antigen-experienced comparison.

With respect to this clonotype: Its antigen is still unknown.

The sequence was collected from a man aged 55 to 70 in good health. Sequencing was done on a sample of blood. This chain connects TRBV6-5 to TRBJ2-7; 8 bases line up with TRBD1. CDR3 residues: CASSSGQAHEQYF. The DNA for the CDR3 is TGTGCCAGCAGTTCGGGACAGGCCCACGAGCAGTACTTC.